This T cell receptor beta chain was documented in a study of blood T cell repertoires in COVID-19. Across the study: Both acute and convalescent COVID-19 samples were obtained from the United States, Italy and Spain. T cells, B-cell-depleted T cells, or PBMCs supplied cDNA or gDNA.

Sequencing was performed with immunoSEQ multiplex PCR; in TCRdb, only in-frame clones are kept and a portion is missing. The sample lists about 200,000 clones, about 85% occurring once. This CDR3 contains 13 residues. V dropped 4 bases and J dropped 4 bases, with 10 bases sitting between them. Germline V gene data show CDR1 as KGHSH and CDR2 as LQKENI. The sequenced material came from peripheral blood. The chain employs TRBV18 and TRBJ1-1; perhaps TRBD1 as D (6 bases). The source of this sequence is a woman aged 45-65 years with COVID-19, enrolled during active disease. CDR3 loop: CASSLGQTTEAFF. The CDR3 nucleotides are TGTGCCAGCTCACTCGGACAGACCACTGAAGCTTTCTTT.